Given below is one T cell receptor (beta chain) in context. Clones were sequenced by immunoSEQ multiplex PCR, and TCRdb holds only the in-frame ones, with some missing. The table records some 200,000 clones, about 88% of them present only once. This specimen comes from a study of T cell responses to AZD1222 COVID-19 vaccine. V lost 7 bases to trimming and J lost 4 bases; unmatched junction nucleotides: 9. This CDR3 has 15 residues. Germline CDR1 MDHEN, CDR2 SYDVKM. This receptor was obtained from an adult who received the AZD1222 COVID-19 vaccine. The chain links TRBV28 to TRBJ2-7, with 11 bases aligning to TRBD2. Sequences were derived from peripheral blood, sampled 28 days after the second AZD1222 dose. The CDR3 region has the DNA TGTGCCAGCACCCCAACTAGCGGGAGAGGGTACGAGCAGTACTTC. It codes for CASTPTSGRGYEQYF.